The rows below give T cell receptor beta chains drawn from one sample of a study of blood T cell repertoires in COVID-19. Assay: immunoSEQ multiplex PCR; the TCRdb copy retains only in-frame clones and omits some. The sample has about 150,000 clones, around 82% seen once; the top ten hold 8% to 11%. The sequenced material came from peripheral blood. The source of these receptors is an elderly woman with active or convalescent COVID-19. Both conserved end residues are part of each CDR3. The D gene is left open where the match is weak. Clone size is shown for a subset of rows, as once, few, many or a class of expanded clone.

len	j_gene	v_gene	abundance	d_gene	CDR3nt	CDR3aa
12	TRBJ2-7	TRBV18	NA	NA	TGTGCCAGCTCACCCTCCGCCTACGAGCAGTACTTC	CASSPSAYEQYF
17	TRBJ1-5	TRBV19	NA	NA	TGTGCCAGTAGCAAAACAATACAGGTTTCGAGCAATCAGCCCCAGCATTTT	CASSKTIQVSSNQPQHF
15	TRBJ2-7	TRBV3-1/TRBV3-2	few	TRBD2	TGTGCCAGCACCTATGGACTAGCGGGAAGCTTCGAGCAGTACTTC	CASTYGLAGSFEQYF
13	TRBJ1-2	TRBV6-5	NA	TRBD1	TGTGCCAGCAGACAGGGGGGTAGAGGAGGCTACACCTTC	CASRQGGRGGYTF
14	TRBJ1-2	TRBV3-1/TRBV3-2	NA	NA	TGTGCCAGCAGCCAACAGGGACTGGGGTATGGCTACACCTTC	CASSQQGLGYGYTF
14	TRBJ1-2	TRBV28	NA	NA	TGTGCCCACAAGGCGGGGGGGCTTAACTATGGCTACACCTTC	CAHKAGGLNYGYTF
17	TRBJ1-2	TRBV5-1	NA	TRBD1	TGCGCCAGCAGCTTGGCAGGGACAGGGGCCTATGTCTCTGGCTACACCTTC	CASSLAGTGAYVSGYTF
14	TRBJ2-1	TRBV27	NA	NA	TGTGCCAGCATCCCAGACAGGACCTACAATGAGCAGTTCTTC	CASIPDRTYNEQFF
13	TRBJ1-2	TRBV15	NA	NA	TGTGCCACCAGCAGTAAGCGGGGTGTGGGCTACACCTTC	CATSSKRGVGYTF
16	TRBJ2-5	TRBV2	NA	NA	TGTGCCAGCAGTGACGTCATAACTAGCTCACAAGAGACCCAGTACTTC	CASSDVITSSQETQYF
15	TRBJ2-5	TRBV5-4	NA	TRBD1	TGTGCCAGCAGCTTTAGGTCAGGGGGCCGGGAGACCCAGTACTTC	CASSFRSGGRETQYF
15	TRBJ2-7	TRBV6-5	NA	TRBD2	TGTGCCAGCAGCCCCCGGGTAGCGGGAGGTTACGAGCAGTACTTC	CASSPRVAGGYEQYF
13	TRBJ1-1	TRBV14	NA	TRBD1	TGTGCCAGCAGCGGACAGGCAAACACTGAAGCTTTCTTT	CASSGQANTEAFF
13	TRBJ2-7	TRBV5-1	NA	NA	TGCGCCAGCAGCTTGCGGCGGGACGACGAGCAGTACTTC	CASSLRRDDEQYF
14	TRBJ2-4	TRBV29-1	NA	NA	TGCAGCGTTCGGGAGCAAATGGCCAAAAACATTCAGTACTTC	CSVREQMAKNIQYF
14	TRBJ2-5	TRBV5-6	NA	TRBD2	TGTGCCAGCAGCTCTAGCGGGAGTGCCGAGACCCAGTACTTC	CASSSSGSAETQYF
16	TRBJ2-1	TRBV5-4	few	TRBD2	TGTGCCAGCAGCTTGGGGAGTAACCCCGGGGGGAATGAGCAGTTCTTC	CASSLGSNPGGNEQFF
15	TRBJ1-3	TRBV5-4	NA	TRBD1	TGTGCCAGCAGCCCATGGGACAGTCAAGGAAACACCATATATTTT	CASSPWDSQGNTIYF
15	TRBJ2-7	TRBV6-5	NA	TRBD2	TGTGCCAGCAGGATGGGACTAGCGGGAGCGGGTGAGCAGTACTTC	CASRMGLAGAGEQYF
19	TRBJ2-3	TRBV11-2	once	TRBD2	TGTGCCAGCAGCAGACTAGCGGGAGTTTTTGGAACGAAGGCAGATACGCAGTATTTT	CASSRLAGVFGTKADTQYF
15	TRBJ2-1	TRBV5-1	NA	TRBD2	TGCGCCAGCAGCACATCTAGCGGTTCCTACAATGAGCAGTTCTTC	CASSTSSGSYNEQFF
14	TRBJ1-1	TRBV27	NA	NA	TGTGCCAGCGCCAAAGGGTCAAGCGGCACTGAAGCTTTCTTT	CASAKGSSGTEAFF
14	TRBJ2-7	TRBV10-3	NA	NA	TGTGCCATCAGCCCCGGGACTTTCTCCTACGAGCAGTACTTC	CAISPGTFSYEQYF
15	TRBJ2-2	TRBV18	NA	NA	TGTGCCAGCTCACCGGGAGCTGGGAACACCGGGGAGCTGTTTTTT	CASSPGAGNTGELFF
14	TRBJ2-7	TRBV7-9	NA	TRBD2	TGTGCCAGCAGCTTTCTAGCGGGGGCCTACGAGCAGTACTTC	CASSFLAGAYEQYF
15	TRBJ1-3	TRBV28	NA	TRBD1	TGTGCCAGCACCGACAACAGGGGGCCTGGAAACACCATATATTTT	CASTDNRGPGNTIYF
13	TRBJ2-2	TRBV18	NA	TRBD1	TGTGCCAGCTCACAGCAGGGGGCCGGGGAGCTGTTTTTT	CASSQQGAGELFF
14	TRBJ1-6	TRBV6-5	NA	NA	TGTGCCAGCAGTTACGGGCAGGGTAATTCACCCCTCCACTTT	CASSYGQGNSPLHF
16	TRBJ2-1	TRBV18	once	TRBD2	TGTGCCAGCTCCCCTCCCGGGACTAGTAAGATCAATGAGCAGTTCTTC	CASSPPGTSKINEQFF
15	TRBJ1-2	TRBV3-1/TRBV3-2	few	NA	TGTGCCAGCAGCCGCGGTCGGGGTTCTCCCTATGGCTACACCTTC	CASSRGRGSPYGYTF
17	TRBJ1-5	TRBV11-2	NA	NA	TGTGCCAGCAGCTATTATCCGACGGGAGGAGGCAATCAGCCCCAGCATTTT	CASSYYPTGGGNQPQHF
18	TRBJ2-2	TRBV5-1	NA	NA	TGCGCCAGCAGACCTCGACTACAGGGCCGATCGAACACCGGGGAGCTGTTTTTT	CASRPRLQGRSNTGELFF
16	TRBJ2-5	TRBV7-8	few	TRBD2	TGTGCCAGCAGCTTAGCGGGGCGGGAGGGCGGCGAGACCCAGTACTTC	CASSLAGREGGETQYF
15	TRBJ2-7	TRBV3-1/TRBV3-2	NA	NA	TGTGCCAGCAGCTCTTGGACTGGTGGGCTGTACGAGCAGTACTTC	CASSSWTGGLYEQYF
15	TRBJ2-1	TRBV5-8	NA	TRBD2	TGTGCCAGCAGCGGGACTAGCGGCCCCTACAATGAGCAGTTCTTC	CASSGTSGPYNEQFF
17	TRBJ1-4	TRBV3-1/TRBV3-2	NA	TRBD1	TGTGCCAGCAGCCAGGCCGACAGGGGTCTGACTAATGAAAAACTGTTTTTT	CASSQADRGLTNEKLFF
15	TRBJ2-7	TRBV7-9	NA	NA	TGTGCCAGCAGCTTAGTTCAGACTACCTCCTACGAGCAGTACTTC	CASSLVQTTSYEQYF
14	TRBJ1-1	TRBV5-1	NA	TRBD1	TGCGCCAGCAGGGGGACAGGGGGAAGCACTGAAGCTTTCTTT	CASRGTGGSTEAFF
15	TRBJ2-1	TRBV9	NA	TRBD2	TGTGCCAGCAGCGTAGTGCTAGCGGGAGTCAATGAGCAGTTCTTC	CASSVVLAGVNEQFF
13	TRBJ2-3	TRBV5-6	NA	NA	TGTGCCAGCAGCTTGGCCCACGGGGATACGCAGTATTTT	CASSLAHGDTQYF
13	TRBJ2-3	TRBV29-1	NA	TRBD2	TGCAGCGTTATTAGCGGGAGAACAGATACGCAGTATTTT	CSVISGRTDTQYF
13	TRBJ1-6	TRBV11-2	few	NA	TGTGCCAGCAGCTTAGCAAGGGGATCACCCCTCCACTTT	CASSLARGSPLHF
15	TRBJ2-3	TRBV7-3	NA	NA	TGTGCCAGCAGCTCAAGGAGGGGACGCACAGATACGCAGTATTTT	CASSSRRGRTDTQYF
13	TRBJ2-7	TRBV19	NA	TRBD2	TGTGCCAGTACAACGAAGCGGGAAAACGAGCAGTACTTC	CASTTKRENEQYF
17	TRBJ1-3	TRBV5-1	NA	TRBD1	TGCGCCAGCAGCCCCCTTGGAGGTGGGACAGGAGGAAACACCATATATTTT	CASSPLGGGTGGNTIYF
15	TRBJ2-7	TRBV28	NA	NA	TGTGCCAGCGCCCCCGTCAGGGGGGTCTCCTACGAGCAGTACTTC	CASAPVRGVSYEQYF
16	TRBJ2-5	TRBV18	NA	NA	TGTGCCAGCTCACCATCGGGAAGTGGAGGGGCCGTGACCCAGTACTTC	CASSPSGSGGAVTQYF
17	TRBJ2-3	TRBV19	NA	TRBD1	TGTGCCAGTAGTAAGGACAGGGGGTCACGTTCACGAGATACGCAGTATTTT	CASSKDRGSRSRDTQYF
20	TRBJ2-4	TRBV3-1/TRBV3-2	NA	TRBD2	TGTGCCAGCAGCCAATTACCCGGGACTAGCGGAGGGGGGACCAAAAACATTCAGTACTTC	CASSQLPGTSGGGTKNIQYF
15	TRBJ2-7	TRBV7-3	NA	TRBD2	TGTGCCAGCAGCTTAAAGACTAGCGGAGCCTACGAGCAGTACTTC	CASSLKTSGAYEQYF
13	TRBJ2-1	TRBV5-5	NA	NA	TGTGCCAGCAGCTTATCGAGAGGGTATGAGCAGTTCTTC	CASSLSRGYEQFF
13	TRBJ1-1	TRBV3-1/TRBV3-2	once	NA	TGTGCCAGCAGCGCGACAGTGAACACTGAAGCTTTCTTT	CASSATVNTEAFF
13	TRBJ2-2	TRBV30	NA	NA	TGTGCATGTGTGGGGACTCCCACCGGGGAGCTGTTTTTT	CACVGTPTGELFF
13	TRBJ1-2	TRBV12-3/TRBV12-4	NA	NA	TGTGCCAGCTATTCAGGTGATAACTATGGCTACACCTTC	CASYSGDNYGYTF
15	TRBJ1-6	TRBV6-5	few	TRBD1	TGTGCCAGCAGCTTCCCGGGACAGGGCGGTTCACCCCTCCACTTT	CASSFPGQGGSPLHF